A selection of T cell receptor beta chains follows, all from one sample in a study of blood T cell repertoires in COVID-19. TCRdb keeps only in-frame clones here, not all; method: immunoSEQ multiplex PCR. This table has approximately 140,000 clones, roughly 76% appearing once. The sequenced material came from peripheral blood. The receptors were sampled from a man of 80 years or more with acute or convalescent COVID-19. Both conserved end residues are part of each CDR3.

TRBV28	CASRGGGDADTQYF
TRBV7-2	CASSFSGNYGYTF
TRBV11-2	CASSLATGQGQYF
TRBV4-3	CASSQDVGGTGQHDTQYF
TRBV2	CASSDRLRNTEAFF
TRBV6-6	CASTPETYNEQFF
TRBV3-1/TRBV3-2	CASSQEAGNGYTF
TRBV18	CASSLQSPTSGGGEQYF
TRBV10-3	CATGQGPSNYGYTF
TRBV7-8	CASSPRDTAGNQPQHF
TRBV18	CASSPLLDNEQFF
TRBV6-6	CASSYSTSGYTF
TRBV6-6	CASSLGTGGLAGYGYTF
TRBV7-2	CASSTKADTQYF
TRBV28	CASKLKQTGGGTGELFF
TRBV6-1	CASSERVGLTSGARETQYF
TRBV30	CAWSVGRYEQYF
TRBV18	CASSPAPQLTGQETQYF
TRBV27	CASSSLSAGGPQYF
TRBV18	CASSPPRQGIIEKLFF
TRBV3-1/TRBV3-2	CASSPVTGGTGELFF
TRBV24-1	CATGGQDTNYGYTF
TRBV5-6	CASSIGLAGQPQHF
TRBV2	CASSEVEDYGYTF
TRBV5-1	CASGPGGFSYEQYF
TRBV29-1	CSVVQGREAFF
TRBV28	CASRSSRQASNQPQHF
TRBV19	CASSQKETQYF
TRBV29-1	CSAGTPGQGAGEQYF
TRBV6-5	CASSYVRTGGHYGYTF
TRBV19	CASTLRTGDTDTQYF
TRBV5-6	CASSFRSGGNQPQHF
TRBV5-1	CASSSQGAGYGYTF
TRBV14	CASSQQGSAYGYTF
TRBV28	CASSSPGTGYGEQYF
TRBV7-3	CASSLNGGTEAFF
TRBV4-1	CASSPGRGGGDTEAFF
TRBV18	CASSAQGSNQPQHF
TRBV6-4	CASSDSTYNEQFF
TRBV3-1/TRBV3-2	CASSQRRDRSPLHF
TRBV20-1	CSASLLTRLFF
TRBV5-4	CASSLGQGAPGTEAFF
TRBV9	CASSVVGLAGGRETQYF
TRBV9	CASSGHTGELFF
TRBV6-5	CASRKQGDLWPQHF
TRBV3-1/TRBV3-2	CASSHTTGGNTDTQYF
TRBV7-9	CASSGTGRVAEAFF
TRBV6-1	CASSETTFPGFQHF
TRBV6-5	CASSYSPAGTNYGYTF